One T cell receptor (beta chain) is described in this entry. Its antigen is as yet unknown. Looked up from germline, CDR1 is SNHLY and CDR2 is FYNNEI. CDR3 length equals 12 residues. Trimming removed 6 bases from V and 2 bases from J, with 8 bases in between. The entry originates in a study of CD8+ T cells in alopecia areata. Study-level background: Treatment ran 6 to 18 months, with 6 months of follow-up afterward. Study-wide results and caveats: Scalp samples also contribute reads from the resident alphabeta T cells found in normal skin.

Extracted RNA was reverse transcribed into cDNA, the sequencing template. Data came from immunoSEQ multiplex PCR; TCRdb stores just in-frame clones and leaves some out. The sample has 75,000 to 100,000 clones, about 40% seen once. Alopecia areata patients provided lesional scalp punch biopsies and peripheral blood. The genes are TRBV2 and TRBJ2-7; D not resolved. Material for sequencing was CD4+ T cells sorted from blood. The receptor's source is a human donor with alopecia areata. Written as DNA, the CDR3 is TGTGCCAGCAGCCCCGGTCCCTACGAGCAGTACTTC. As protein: CASSPGPYEQYF.